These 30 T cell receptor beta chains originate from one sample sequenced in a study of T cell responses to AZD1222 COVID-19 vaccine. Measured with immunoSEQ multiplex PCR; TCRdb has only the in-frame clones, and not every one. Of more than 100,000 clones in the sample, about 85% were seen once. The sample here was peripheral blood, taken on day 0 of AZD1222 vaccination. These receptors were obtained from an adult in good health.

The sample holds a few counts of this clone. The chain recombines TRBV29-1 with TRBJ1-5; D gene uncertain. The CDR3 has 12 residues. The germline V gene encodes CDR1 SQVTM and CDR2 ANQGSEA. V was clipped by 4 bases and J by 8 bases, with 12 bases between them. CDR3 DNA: TGCAGCGTTGTGGGGAGACGGGAGCCCCAGCATTTT. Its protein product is CSVVGRREPQHF.

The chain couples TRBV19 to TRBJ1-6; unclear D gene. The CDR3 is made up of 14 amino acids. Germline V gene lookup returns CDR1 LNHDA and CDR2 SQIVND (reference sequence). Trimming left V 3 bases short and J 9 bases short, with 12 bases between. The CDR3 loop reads CASSISGSGSPLHF. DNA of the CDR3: TGTGCCAGTAGTATTTCGGGGTCGGGTTCACCCCTCCACTTT.

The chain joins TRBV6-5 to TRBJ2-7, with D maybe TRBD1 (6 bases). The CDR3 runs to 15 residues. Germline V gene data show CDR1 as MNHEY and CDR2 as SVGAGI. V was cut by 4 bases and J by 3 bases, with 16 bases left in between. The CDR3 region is CASSSMDSGLYEQYF. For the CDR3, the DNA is TGTGCCAGCAGTTCTATGGACAGTGGGCTCTACGAGCAGTACTTC.

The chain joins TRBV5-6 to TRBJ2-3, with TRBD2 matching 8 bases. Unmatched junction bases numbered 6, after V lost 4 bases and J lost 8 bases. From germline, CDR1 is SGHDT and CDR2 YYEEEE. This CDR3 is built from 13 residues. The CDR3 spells CASSQRGPATQYF. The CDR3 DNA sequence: TGTGCCAGCAGCCAGCGGGGGCCGGCTACGCAGTATTTT.

The CDR3 coding sequence is TGTGCCAGCAGCCCACACCCGGGACTTTCCACTGAAGCTTTCTTT. This gives the protein CASSPHPGLSTEAFF. This chain uses TRBV7-6 with TRBJ1-1; possible D gene TRBD1, 5 bases. The CDR3 is 15 amino acids. Trimming took off 5 bases at V and 4 bases at J, with 17 bases between the two ends. The germline CDR1 and CDR2 sequences are SGHVS and FNYEAQ.

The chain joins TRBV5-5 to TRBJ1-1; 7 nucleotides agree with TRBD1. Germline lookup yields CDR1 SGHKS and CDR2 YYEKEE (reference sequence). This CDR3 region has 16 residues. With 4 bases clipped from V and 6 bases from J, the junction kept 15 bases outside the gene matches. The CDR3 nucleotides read TGTGCCAGCAGCGACAGGGTCGTCATCGTGGGCGCTGAAGCTTTCTTT. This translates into CASSDRVVIVGAEAFF.

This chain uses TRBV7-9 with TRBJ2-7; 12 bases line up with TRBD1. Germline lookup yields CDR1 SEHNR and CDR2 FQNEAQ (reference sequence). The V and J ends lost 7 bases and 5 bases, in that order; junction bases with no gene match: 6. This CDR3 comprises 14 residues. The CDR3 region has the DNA TGTGCCAGCATGGGGACAGGGGGCATGAACGAGCAGTACTTC. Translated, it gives CASMGTGGMNEQYF.

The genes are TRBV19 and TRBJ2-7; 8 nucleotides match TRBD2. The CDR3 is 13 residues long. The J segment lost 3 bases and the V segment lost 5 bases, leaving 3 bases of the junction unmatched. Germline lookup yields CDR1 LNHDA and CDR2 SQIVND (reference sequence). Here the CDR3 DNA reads TGTGCCAGTAGTCCCAGCGGGGGCTACGAGCAGTACTTC. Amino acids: CASSPSGGYEQYF.

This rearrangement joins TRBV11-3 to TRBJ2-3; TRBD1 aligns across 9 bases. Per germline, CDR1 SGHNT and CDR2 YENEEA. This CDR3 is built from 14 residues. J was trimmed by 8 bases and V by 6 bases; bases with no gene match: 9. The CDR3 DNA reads TGTGCCAGCAGTCCCAGGACAGGGGAAGTTACGCAGTATTTT. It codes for CASSPRTGEVTQYF.

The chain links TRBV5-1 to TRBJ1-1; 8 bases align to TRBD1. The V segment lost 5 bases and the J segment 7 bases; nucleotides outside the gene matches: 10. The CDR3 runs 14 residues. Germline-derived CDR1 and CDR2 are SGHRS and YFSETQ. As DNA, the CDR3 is TGCGCCAGCAGGGCCGGGACAGGCGGCCTTGAAGCTTTCTTT. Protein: CASRAGTGGLEAFF.

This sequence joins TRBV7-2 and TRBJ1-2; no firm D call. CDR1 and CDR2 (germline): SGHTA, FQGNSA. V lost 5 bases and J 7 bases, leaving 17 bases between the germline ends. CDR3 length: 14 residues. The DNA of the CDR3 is TGTGCCAGCAGCCCCCAGCCTTCCAAAGGTGGCTACACCTTC. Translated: CASSPQPSKGGYTF.

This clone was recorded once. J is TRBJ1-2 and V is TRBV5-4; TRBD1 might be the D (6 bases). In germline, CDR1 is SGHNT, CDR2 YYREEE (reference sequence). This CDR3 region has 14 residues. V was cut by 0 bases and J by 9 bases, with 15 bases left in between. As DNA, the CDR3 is TGTGCCAGCAGCTTGGACAGGGCCGGAGGGAGCTACACCTTC. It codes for CASSLDRAGGSYTF. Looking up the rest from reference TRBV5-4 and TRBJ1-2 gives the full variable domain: ETGVTQSPTHLIKTRGQQVTLRCSSQSGHNTVSWYQQALGQGPQFIFQYYREEENGRGNFPPRFSGLQFPNYSSELNVNALELDDSALYLCASSLDRAGGSYTFGSGTRLTVV.

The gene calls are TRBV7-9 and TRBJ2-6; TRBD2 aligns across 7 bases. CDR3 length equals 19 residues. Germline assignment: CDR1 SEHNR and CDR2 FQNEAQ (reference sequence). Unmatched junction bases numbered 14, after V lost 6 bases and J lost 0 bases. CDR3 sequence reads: CASRHGRGLRFSGANVLTF. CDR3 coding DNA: TGTGCCAGCAGACACGGTCGGGGACTACGGTTCTCTGGGGCCAACGTCCTGACTTTC.

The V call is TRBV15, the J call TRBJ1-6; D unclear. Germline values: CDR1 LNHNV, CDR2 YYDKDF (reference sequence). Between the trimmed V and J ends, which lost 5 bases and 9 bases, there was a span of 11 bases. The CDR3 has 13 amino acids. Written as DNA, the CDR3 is TGTGCCACCAGCCCAATCTCGGGTTCACCCCTCCACTTT. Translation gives CATSPISGSPLHF. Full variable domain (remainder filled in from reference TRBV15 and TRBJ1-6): DAMVIQNPRYQVTQFGKPVTLSCSQTLNHNVMYWYQQKSSQAPKLLFHYYDKDFNNEADTPDNFQSRRPNTSFCFLDIRSPGLGDTAMYLCATSPISGSPLHFGNGTRLTVT.

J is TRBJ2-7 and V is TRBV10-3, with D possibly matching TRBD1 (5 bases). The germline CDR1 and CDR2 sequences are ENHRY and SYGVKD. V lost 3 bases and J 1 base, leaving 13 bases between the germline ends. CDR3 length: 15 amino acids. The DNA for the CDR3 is TGTGCCATCAGTGACCAGGAAAGGGGATCCTACGAGCAGTACTTC. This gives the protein CAISDQERGSYEQYF.

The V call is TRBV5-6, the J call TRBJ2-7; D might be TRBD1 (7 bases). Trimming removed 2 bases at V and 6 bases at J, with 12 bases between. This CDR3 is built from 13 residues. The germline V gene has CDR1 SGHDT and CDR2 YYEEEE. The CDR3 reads CASSFRGVGEQYF. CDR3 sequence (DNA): TGTGCCAGCAGCTTCAGGGGGGTTGGCGAGCAGTACTTC.

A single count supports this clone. CDR3 coding DNA: TGTGCCAGCCGGGGTGGGCAGGCGGCCTCCTACGAGCAGTACTTC. It codes for CASRGGQAASYEQYF. The chain carries TRBV19 and TRBJ2-7, with D perhaps matching TRBD2 (5 bases). This CDR3 region has 15 residues. Trimming pared 9 bases from V and 0 bases from J, leaving 18 bases between. CDR1 LNHDA and CDR2 SQIVND come from the germline V gene (reference sequence).

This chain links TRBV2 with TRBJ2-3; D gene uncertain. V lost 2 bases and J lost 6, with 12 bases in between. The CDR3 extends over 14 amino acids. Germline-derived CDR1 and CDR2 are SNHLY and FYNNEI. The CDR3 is CASSEFLSADTQYF. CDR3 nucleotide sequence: TGTGCCAGCAGTGAATTCCTGTCGGCGGATACGCAGTATTTT. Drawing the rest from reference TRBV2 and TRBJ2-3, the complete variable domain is EPEVTQTPSHQVTQMGQEVILRCVPISNHLYFYWYRQILGQKVEFLVSFYNNEISEKSEIFDDQFSVERPDGSNFTLKIRSTKLEDSAMYFCASSEFLSADTQYFGPGTRLTVL.

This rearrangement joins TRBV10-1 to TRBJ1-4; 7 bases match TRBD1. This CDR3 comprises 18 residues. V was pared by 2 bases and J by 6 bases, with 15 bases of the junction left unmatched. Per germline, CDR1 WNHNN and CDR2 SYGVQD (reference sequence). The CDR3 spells CASSEPKGARGVDEKLFF. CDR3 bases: TGCGCCAGCAGTGAGCCGAAGGGGGCCCGAGGGGTAGATGAAAAACTGTTTTTT.

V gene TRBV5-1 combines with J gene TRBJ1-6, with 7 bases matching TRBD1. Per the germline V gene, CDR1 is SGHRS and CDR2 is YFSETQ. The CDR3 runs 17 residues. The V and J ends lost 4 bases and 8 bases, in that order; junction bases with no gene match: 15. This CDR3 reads CASSAGQRKTWDSPLHF. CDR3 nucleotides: TGCGCCAGCAGCGCGGGACAGCGTAAAACCTGGGATTCACCCCTCCACTTT.

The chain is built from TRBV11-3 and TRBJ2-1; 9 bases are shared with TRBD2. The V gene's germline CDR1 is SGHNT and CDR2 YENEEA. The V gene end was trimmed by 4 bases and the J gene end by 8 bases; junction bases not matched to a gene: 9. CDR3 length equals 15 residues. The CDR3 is CASSSSQRGADEQFF. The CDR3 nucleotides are TGTGCCAGCAGCTCCTCCCAGCGGGGGGCGGATGAGCAGTTCTTC.

In DNA, the CDR3 is TGTGCCAGCAGGGGTCCATGGGGCTACACCTTC. Protein sequence: CASRGPWGYTF. The gene calls are TRBV2 and TRBJ1-2, with no clear D. The V and J ends lost 6 bases and 8 bases respectively, with 10 bases between them. CDR3 length: 11 residues. Per germline, CDR1 SNHLY and CDR2 FYNNEI.

The CDR3 nucleotides read TGTGCCAGTAGCGACAGGGTAGGTGGTCAGCCCCAGCATTTT. Translation: CASSDRVGGQPQHF. The chain employs TRBV19 and TRBJ1-5; TRBD1 matches 7 bases. This CDR3 has 14 residues. V shed 6 bases and J 6 bases; nucleotides not matched to a gene: 8. The germline CDR1 and CDR2 sequences are LNHDA and SQIVND (reference sequence).

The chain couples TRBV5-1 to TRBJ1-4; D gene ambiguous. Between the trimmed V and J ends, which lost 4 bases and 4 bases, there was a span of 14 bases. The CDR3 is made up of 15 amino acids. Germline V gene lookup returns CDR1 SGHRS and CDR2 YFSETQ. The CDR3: CASSPPGPYNEKLFF. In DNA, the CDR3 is TGCGCCAGCAGCCCCCCCGGACCGTATAATGAAAAACTGTTTTTT.

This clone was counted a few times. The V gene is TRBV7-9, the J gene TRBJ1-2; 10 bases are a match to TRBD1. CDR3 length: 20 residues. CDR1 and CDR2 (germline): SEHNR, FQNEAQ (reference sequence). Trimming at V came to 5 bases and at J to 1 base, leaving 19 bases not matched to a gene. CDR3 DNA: TGTGCCAGCAGCACCTCCCCTCGGACAGGGGGGCAATTTAATAACTATGGCTACACCTTC. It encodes CASSTSPRTGGQFNNYGYTF.

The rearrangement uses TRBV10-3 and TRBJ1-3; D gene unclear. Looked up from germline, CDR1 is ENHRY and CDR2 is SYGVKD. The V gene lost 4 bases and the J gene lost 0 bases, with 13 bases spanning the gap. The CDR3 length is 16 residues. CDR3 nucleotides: TGTGCCATCAGTGTGACGACGGGCCGCTCTGGAAACACCATATATTTT. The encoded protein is CAISVTTGRSGNTIYF.

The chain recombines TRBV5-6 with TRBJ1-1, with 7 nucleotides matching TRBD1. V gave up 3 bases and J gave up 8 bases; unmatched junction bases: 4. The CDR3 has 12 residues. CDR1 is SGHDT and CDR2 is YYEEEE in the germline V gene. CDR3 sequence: CASSYGQEEAFF. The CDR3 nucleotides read TGTGCCAGCAGCTACGGACAGGAAGAAGCTTTCTTT.

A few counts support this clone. CDR3 DNA sequence: TGTGCCAGCAGTTTATCGGGCTCCTACAATGAGCAGTTCTTC. Translated, it gives CASSLSGSYNEQFF. The chain has TRBV27 and TRBJ2-1, with D unclear. The CDR3 covers 14 residues. Germline V lookup: CDR1 MNHEY, CDR2 SMNVEV (reference sequence). V gave up 0 bases and J gave up 0 bases, with 3 bases separating them.

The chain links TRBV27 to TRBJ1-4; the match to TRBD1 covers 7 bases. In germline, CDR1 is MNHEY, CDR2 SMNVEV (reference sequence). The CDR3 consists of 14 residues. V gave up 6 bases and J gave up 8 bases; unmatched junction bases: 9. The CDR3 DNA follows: TGTGCCAGCAGGGAGACAGGGCCAGGGGAAAAACTGTTTTTT. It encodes CASRETGPGEKLFF.

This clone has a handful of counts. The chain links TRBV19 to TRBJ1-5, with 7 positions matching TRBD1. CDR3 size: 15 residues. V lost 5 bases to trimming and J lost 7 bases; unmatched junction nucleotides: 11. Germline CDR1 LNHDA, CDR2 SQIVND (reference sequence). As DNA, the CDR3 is TGTGCCAGTAGTTACGACAGGGCCGGGTTCCAGCCCCAGCATTTT. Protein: CASSYDRAGFQPQHF. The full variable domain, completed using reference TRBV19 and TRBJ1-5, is DGGITQSPKYLFRKEGQNVTLSCEQNLNHDAMYWYRQDPGQGLRLIYYSQIVNDFQKGDIAEGYSVSREKKESFPLTVTSAQKNPTAFYLCASSYDRAGFQPQHFGDGTRLSIL.